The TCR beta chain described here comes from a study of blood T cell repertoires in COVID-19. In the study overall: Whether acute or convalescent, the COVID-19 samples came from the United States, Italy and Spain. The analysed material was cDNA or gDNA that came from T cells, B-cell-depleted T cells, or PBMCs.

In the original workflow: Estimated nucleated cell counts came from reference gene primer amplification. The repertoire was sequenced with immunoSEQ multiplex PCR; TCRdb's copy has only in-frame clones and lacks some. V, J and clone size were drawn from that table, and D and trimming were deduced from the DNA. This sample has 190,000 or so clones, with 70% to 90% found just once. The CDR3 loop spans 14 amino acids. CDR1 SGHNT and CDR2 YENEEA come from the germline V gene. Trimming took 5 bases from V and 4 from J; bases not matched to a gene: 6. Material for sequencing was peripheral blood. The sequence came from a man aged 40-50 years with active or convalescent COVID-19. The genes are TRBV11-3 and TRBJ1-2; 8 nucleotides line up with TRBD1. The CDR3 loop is CASSRGTGGYGYTF. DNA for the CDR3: TGTGCCAGCAGCCGCGGGACAGGAGGCTATGGCTACACCTTC.